The 16 T cell receptor beta chains in this list originate from one sample, sequenced in a study of T cell responses to AZD1222 COVID-19 vaccine. TCRdb's table, derived via immunoSEQ multiplex PCR, lists solely in-frame clones and lacks some. The sample holds under 200,000 clones; more than 80% are singletons and the top ten take about 3.9%. The source was peripheral blood, collected on day 0 of AZD1222 vaccination. The receptors here all came from an adult in good health.

To note about this clone: Other nucleotide sequences from this sample produce the same CDR3. The V gene is TRBV12-3 or TRBV12-4, the J gene TRBJ1-1; D not resolved. Trimming removed 1 base from V and 1 base from J, with 4 bases in between. The CDR3 is made up of 13 amino acids. The CDR3 reads CASSLGQNTEAFF. CDR3 coding DNA: TGTGCCAGCAGTTTAGGTCAGAACACTGAAGCTTTCTTT.

J is TRBJ2-7 and V is TRBV3-1 (or the pseudogene TRBV3-2); 9 bases match TRBD1. The CDR3 length is 16 residues. V shed 1 base and J 3 bases; nucleotides not matched to a gene: 7. CDR1 and CDR2 from the germline V gene are LGHDT and YNNKEL (reference sequence). CDR3 bases: TGTGCCAGCAGCCAAGGGGCGGGACAGGGTAACTACGAGCAGTACTTC. It encodes CASSQGAGQGNYEQYF.

The J gene is TRBJ1-1, the V gene TRBV7-2, with D unresolved. Trimming left V 6 bases short and J 5 bases short, with 16 bases between. The CDR3 has 14 residues. Germline assignment: CDR1 SGHTA and CDR2 FQGNSA. The CDR3 reads CASSHREPRTEAFF. The CDR3 bases are TGTGCCAGCAGTCATCGGGAACCCAGGACTGAAGCTTTCTTT.

This rearrangement joins TRBV12-5 to TRBJ1-4; 12 bases fit TRBD1. The germline V gene encodes CDR1 LGHNT and CDR2 FRNRAP. The CDR3 totals 20 residues. V dropped 2 bases and J dropped 0; count of bases not matched to a gene: 10. The DNA for the CDR3 is TGTGCTAGTGGTTTGCTACGGGACAGGGGGCGCGATCCAACTAATGAAAAACTGTTTTTT. Translating gives CASGLLRDRGRDPTNEKLFF.

This clone appeared a single time. V is TRBV5-6 and J is TRBJ1-3; no definite D call. V dropped 1 base and J dropped 3 bases, with 14 bases sitting between them. The length of the CDR3 is 16 residues. CDR1 and CDR2 from the germline V gene are SGHDT and YYEEEE. CDR3 residues: CASSLLEGLVGNTIYF. Here the CDR3 DNA reads TGTGCCAGCAGCTTGCTGGAAGGACTGGTTGGAAACACCATATATTTT. The variable domain in full, completed from reference TRBV5-6 and TRBJ1-3, reads DAGVTQSPTHLIKTRGQQVTLRCSPKSGHDTVSWYQQALGQGPQFIFQYYEEEERQRGNFPDRFSGHQFPNYSSELNVNALLLGDSALYLCASSLLEGLVGNTIYFGEGSWLTVV.

The chain combines TRBV3-1 (or the pseudogene TRBV3-2) with TRBJ1-2; the D is unclear. V was cut by 2 bases and J by 4 bases, with 17 bases left in between. The length of the CDR3 is 16 residues. Germline CDR1 and CDR2: LGHDT and YNNKEL (reference sequence). The CDR3 DNA reads as TGTGCCAGCAGCCAAAACCCGACCCGAAAGACCTATGGCTACACCTTC. Translated: CASSQNPTRKTYGYTF.

This chain uses TRBV6-5 with TRBJ1-1; D is perhaps TRBD1 (5 bases). Germline-derived CDR1 and CDR2 are MNHEY and SVGAGI. The CDR3 is made up of 14 amino acids. The V and J ends lost 6 bases and 5 bases respectively, with 16 bases between them. In nucleotides, the CDR3 is TGTGCCAGCAGCAAAACAGGTTGGGGAACTGAAGCTTTCTTT. As protein: CASSKTGWGTEAFF.

This chain joins TRBV19 and TRBJ1-4, with D uncertain. The CDR3 runs 13 residues. The germline V and J ends were trimmed by 3 bases and 7 bases, with 9 bases remaining between them. Germline assignment: CDR1 LNHDA and CDR2 SQIVND (reference sequence). The CDR3 DNA follows: TGTGCCAGTAGTATGTGGAAGGGTGAAAAACTGTTTTTT. Protein product: CASSMWKGEKLFF.

The CDR3 nucleotides read TGTGCCAGCAGTAAGGACAGGTTTAACACTGAAGCTTTCTTT. Its protein is CASSKDRFNTEAFF. This chain uses TRBV2 with TRBJ1-1; 7 nucleotides line up with TRBD1. Germline values: CDR1 SNHLY, CDR2 FYNNEI. The J segment lost 2 bases and the V segment lost 5 bases, leaving 5 bases of the junction unmatched. This CDR3 is built from 14 residues.

The J gene is TRBJ2-7, the V gene TRBV18, with TRBD1 matching 7 bases. The V gene's germline CDR1 is KGHSH and CDR2 LQKENI. With V trimmed by 2 bases and J by 6 bases, 10 bases remained unmatched. The CDR3 loop spans 15 amino acids. CDR3 bases: TGTGCCAGCTCACCAGATTCAGGGGGTTCTGTCGAGCAGTACTTC. Translating it yields CASSPDSGGSVEQYF. The variable domain in full, with the rest retrieved from reference TRBV18 and TRBJ2-7, is NAGVMQNPRHLVRRRGQEARLRCSPMKGHSHVYWYRQLPEEGLKFMVYLQKENIIDESGMPKERFSAEFPKEGPSILRIQQVVRGDSAAYFCASSPDSGGSVEQYFGPGTRLTVT.

CDR3 coding DNA: TGCGCCAGCAGCCTGACCGATTGGGCAGGGCAAGAGACCCAGTACTTC. It yields the protein CASSLTDWAGQETQYF. V usage is TRBV5-1 and J usage is TRBJ2-5; TRBD1 might be the D (5 bases). Trimming shortened V by 4 bases and J by 2 bases, and 18 bases separated the two germline ends. The CDR3 runs 16 residues. Germline V gives CDR1 SGHRS, CDR2 YFSETQ.

The chain combines TRBV6-2 or TRBV6-3 with TRBJ2-5; maybe TRBD1 (5 bases). Trimming pared 4 bases from V and 5 bases from J, leaving 14 bases between. The germline CDR1 and CDR2 sequences are MNHEY and SVGEGT. The CDR3 runs to 14 residues. CDR3 DNA: TGTGCCAGCAGTTTCGAAAGGGGATGGGAGACCCAGTACTTC. Its translation is CASSFERGWETQYF.

Worth noting for this clone: Different DNA sequences within this sample yield the same CDR3. V gene TRBV6-5 combines with J gene TRBJ1-2; no reliable D call. CDR3 length: 12 residues. Looked up from germline, CDR1 is MNHEY and CDR2 is SVGAGI. V was clipped by 2 bases and J by 6 bases, with 7 bases between them. The CDR3 region has the DNA TGTGCCAGCAGTTACAAGGGAGATGGCTACACCTTC. Translated: CASSYKGDGYTF.

This clone was seen a few times. Within the sample, other DNA sequences also encode this same CDR3. The V gene is TRBV5-5, the J gene TRBJ1-1; D is undetermined. The CDR3 totals 14 residues. The germline V and J ends were trimmed by 0 bases and 3 bases, with 9 bases remaining between them. The germline V gene encodes CDR1 SGHKS and CDR2 YYEKEE (reference sequence). The CDR3 here is CASSLAGLDTEAFF. CDR3 in DNA: TGTGCCAGCAGCTTGGCGGGGTTAGACACTGAAGCTTTCTTT.

The chain recombines TRBV6-5 with TRBJ1-1, with unresolved D. The CDR3 spans 13 residues. Germline V CDR1 and CDR2: MNHEY, SVGAGI. V lost 7 bases and J lost 0, with 9 bases in between. DNA of the CDR3: TGTGCCAGCACTAACGCAGTGAACACTGAAGCTTTCTTT. Protein: CASTNAVNTEAFF.

The chain joins TRBV9 to TRBJ1-2; D call uncertain. V lost 0 bases and J lost 0, with 15 bases in between. CDR1 SGDLS and CDR2 YYNGEE come from the germline V gene. This CDR3 region has 17 residues. CDR3 in amino acids: CASSVARKGSSNYGYTF. For the CDR3, the DNA is TGTGCCAGCAGCGTAGCCCGAAAGGGATCATCTAACTATGGCTACACCTTC.